Following are 31 T cell receptor beta chains from one sample sequenced in a study of CD8 T cells in Susac syndrome. With random hexamers, roughly 0.5 to 1 ug RNA was reverse transcribed. TCRdb passed the immunoSEQ multiplex PCR reads through MiXCR, listing each CDR3 protein once. In the table there are 150,000 to 200,000 distinct CDR3 sequences, around 93% of which are singletons. Sequencing used CD4+ T cells from PBMCs. The receptors come from a human donor in good health.

The chain recombines TRBV12-3 or TRBV12-4 with TRBJ1-1; no clear D gene. The length of the CDR3 is 13 residues. Trimming pared 7 bases from V and 1 base from J, leaving 10 bases between. CDR3 sequence: CASNYGENTEAFF. The DNA for the CDR3 is TGTGCCAGCAACTACGGGGAGAACACTGAAGCTTTCTTT.

The chain couples TRBV7-3 to TRBJ1-5; D is undetermined. Per germline, CDR1 SGHTA and CDR2 FQGTGA. The CDR3 runs to 13 residues. The ends were cut back, 5 bases at V and 5 bases at J, with 10 bases in the middle. Here the CDR3 reads CASSPSKDQPQHF. The CDR3 DNA reads TGTGCCAGCAGCCCTAGTAAGGATCAGCCCCAGCATTTT.

V usage is TRBV6-1 and J usage is TRBJ1-2; 7 bases agree with TRBD1. The CDR3 is made up of 14 amino acids. Germline V CDR1 and CDR2: MNHNS, SASEGT. J gave up 3 bases and V 5 bases, and 6 bases lay outside the gene matches. Written as DNA, the CDR3 is TGTGCCAGCAGTCCCACAGGGGCGGACTATGGCTACACCTTC. As protein: CASSPTGADYGYTF.

This clonotype showed up just once. This chain connects TRBV7-2 to TRBJ2-7, with 7 nucleotides matching TRBD1. Unmatched junction bases numbered 7, after V lost 2 bases and J lost 3 bases. The CDR3 is made up of 15 amino acids. Germline V CDR1 and CDR2: SGHTA, FQGNSA. The CDR3 nucleotides are TGTGCCAGCAGCTTATCGGGACAGTCCAACTACGAGCAGTACTTC. This translates into CASSLSGQSNYEQYF.

The J gene is TRBJ2-5, the V gene TRBV27; 8 bases match TRBD1. The CDR3 is 15 residues long. With 8 bases clipped from V and 5 bases from J, the junction kept 13 bases outside the gene matches. Germline V gene lookup returns CDR1 MNHEY and CDR2 SMNVEV (reference sequence). The DNA of the CDR3 is TGTGCCAGCGGAAAATCGGACAGGGTCGGGGAGACCCAGTACTTC. Amino acids: CASGKSDRVGETQYF.

This chain uses TRBV18 with TRBJ2-1, with D uncertain. The V end lost 3 bases, the J end lost 10 bases, and 16 bases lay between the germline ends. The CDR3 runs 14 residues. The germline V gene has CDR1 KGHSH and CDR2 LQKENI. CDR3 sequence reads: CASSPKTDSKEQFF. The CDR3 DNA reads as TGTGCCAGCTCACCGAAGACTGATTCTAAGGAGCAGTTCTTC.

The chain is built from TRBV20-1 and TRBJ2-1, with D unclear. Germline V gene data show CDR1 as DFQATT and CDR2 as SNEGSKA (reference sequence). Trimming left V 0 bases short and J 6 bases short, with 15 bases between. There are 15 residues in the CDR3. Here the CDR3 reads CSAREEARKSNEQFF. Written as DNA, the CDR3 is TGCAGTGCTAGAGAGGAAGCGAGGAAGTCCAATGAGCAGTTCTTC.

This clonotype came up a few times. CDR3: CSAIGQSSSYEQYF. In DNA, the CDR3 is TGCAGTGCTATAGGACAGTCGAGCTCCTACGAGCAGTACTTC. This chain connects TRBV29-1 to TRBJ2-7, with a possible D match to TRBD1 (6 bases). The CDR3 is made up of 14 amino acids. The germline V gene has CDR1 SQVTM and CDR2 ANQGSEA.

V and J are TRBV9 and TRBJ2-7, with D possibly matching TRBD1 (5 bases). The V gene's germline CDR1 is SGDLS and CDR2 YYNGEE. The CDR3 loop spans 15 amino acids. V was clipped by 4 bases and J by 0 bases, with 14 bases between them. The CDR3 bases are TGTGCCAGCAGCCAAGGGGCTGATAGCTCCTACGAGCAGTACTTC. Translated, it gives CASSQGADSSYEQYF.

V and J are TRBV20-1 and TRBJ2-5; 10 nucleotides align to TRBD2. CDR1 DFQATT and CDR2 SNEGSKA come from the germline V gene (reference sequence). The CDR3 is 15 amino acids. V lost 5 bases, J lost 2 bases, and 8 bases stayed unmatched. CDR3 in DNA: TGCAGTGCTCCGCCTAGCGGGGGATCACAAGAGACCCAGTACTTC. This gives the protein CSAPPSGGSQETQYF.

This chain joins TRBV7-2 and TRBJ2-7, with unresolved D. Germline CDR1 is SGHTA and CDR2 is FQGNSA. The CDR3 contains 13 residues. Trimming took off 6 bases at V and 4 bases at J, with 13 bases between the two ends. The CDR3 region is CASSNTMRYEQYF. In nucleotides, the CDR3 is TGTGCCAGCAGTAATACGATGAGATACGAGCAGTACTTC.

This clonotype showed up just a few times. This chain uses TRBV18 with TRBJ2-1; D gene unclear. This CDR3 is 11 amino acids long. V was clipped by 6 bases and J by 6 bases, with 6 bases between them. Germline V lookup: CDR1 KGHSH, CDR2 LQKENI. The CDR3 DNA reads TGTGCCAGCTCTCCCGTCAATGAGCAGTTCTTC. Its translation is CASSPVNEQFF.

This chain joins TRBV5-1 and TRBJ2-3; D remains unclear. Per the germline V gene, CDR1 is SGHRS and CDR2 is YFSETQ. Trimming took 3 bases from V and 0 from J, leaving 8 bases between them. The CDR3 contains 14 residues. CDR3 sequence (DNA): TGCGCCAGCAGCTACTCCTCTAGCACAGATACGCAGTATTTT. As protein: CASSYSSSTDTQYF.

This chain links TRBV7-9 with TRBJ2-3; D ambiguous. CDR3 length equals 13 residues. Trimming left V 0 bases short and J 13 bases short, with 14 bases between. CDR1 and CDR2 from the germline V gene are SEHNR and FQNEAQ (reference sequence). CDR3 loop: CASSLALGIKEYF. CDR3 bases: TGTGCCAGCAGCTTAGCTCTGGGCATCAAGGAGTATTTT. The entire variable domain, with the rest obtained from reference TRBV7-9 and TRBJ2-3, is as follows: DTGVSQNPRHKITKRGQNVTFRCDPISEHNRLYWYRQTLGQGPEFLTYFQNEAQLEKSRLLSDRFSAERPKGSFSTLEIQRTEQGDSAMYLCASSLALGIKEYFGPGTRLTVL.

This sequence joins TRBV24-1 and TRBJ2-3; 8 nucleotides align to TRBD1. This CDR3 has 14 amino acids. Germline V gene data show CDR1 as KGHDR and CDR2 as SFDVKD. The V and J ends lost 4 bases and 5 bases, in that order; junction bases with no gene match: 4. CDR3 residues: CATSDRGRGDTQYF. CDR3 in DNA: TGTGCCACCAGTGACAGGGGGCGGGGAGATACGCAGTATTTT.

J is TRBJ1-5 and V is TRBV20-1; 7 bases map to TRBD1. This CDR3 is 13 amino acids long. In germline, CDR1 is DFQATT, CDR2 SNEGSKA (reference sequence). Germline trimming cut 6 bases from V and 1 base from J; bases unmatched to any gene: 3. The CDR3, as DNA: TGCAGTGCCCAGGGGGGGAGCAATCAGCCCCAGCATTTT. Residues: CSAQGGSNQPQHF.

V gene TRBV7-2 combines with J gene TRBJ2-3; possibly TRBD2 for D (5 bases). V was trimmed by 4 bases and J by 0 bases, leaving 14 bases between them. This CDR3 is built from 16 residues. Germline V CDR1 and CDR2: SGHTA, FQGNSA. In nucleotides, the CDR3 is TGTGCCAGCAGCTCCCTAGCAAGCTCTAGCACAGATACGCAGTATTTT. Amino acids: CASSSLASSSTDTQYF.

The rearrangement joins TRBV11-3 to TRBJ2-3; 7 bases are shared with TRBD2. V was pared by 4 bases and J by 0 bases, with 10 bases of the junction left unmatched. The CDR3 contains 17 residues. The germline CDR1 and CDR2 sequences are SGHNT and YENEEA. CDR3 in amino acids: CASSSNGSGVSTDTQYF. The DNA for the CDR3 is TGTGCCAGCAGCTCCAACGGGAGCGGGGTGAGCACAGATACGCAGTATTTT.

CDR3 bases: TGTGCCTGGAGTGTTGGACAGGGGGCCTCTGAAGCTTTCTTT. This gives the protein CAWSVGQGASEAFF. This sequence joins TRBV30 and TRBJ1-1, with 11 nucleotides matching TRBD1. The junction had 3 bases not matched to a gene; V was cut back by 0 bases and J by 6 bases. CDR3 length equals 14 residues. Germline CDR1 and CDR2: GTSNPN and SVGIG (reference sequence).

The table lists this clonotype with a few counts. V usage is TRBV7-3 and J usage is TRBJ1-1; possibly TRBD1 for D (5 bases). This CDR3 comprises 13 residues. Trimming took off 4 bases at V and 1 base at J, with 7 bases between the two ends. Looked up from germline, CDR1 is SGHTA and CDR2 is FQGTGA. The CDR3 sequence: CASSSQGNTEAFF. Here the CDR3 DNA reads TGTGCCAGCAGCTCCCAGGGGAACACTGAAGCTTTCTTT.

This clonotype was seen just once. J is TRBJ1-2 and V is TRBV5-6; the D is unclear. V was trimmed by 2 bases and J by 8 bases, leaving 16 bases between them. This CDR3 spans 14 amino acids. Per the germline V gene, CDR1 is SGHDT and CDR2 is YYEEEE. The CDR3 DNA reads TGTGCCAGCAGCTTTCACCAGATCGGGAGCGGCTACACCTTC. It specifies CASSFHQIGSGYTF. The whole variable domain, filled in from reference TRBV5-6 and TRBJ1-2, reads DAGVTQSPTHLIKTRGQQVTLRCSPKSGHDTVSWYQQALGQGPQFIFQYYEEEERQRGNFPDRFSGHQFPNYSSELNVNALLLGDSALYLCASSFHQIGSGYTFGSGTRLTVV.

The V call is TRBV7-2, the J call TRBJ2-1, with D possibly matching TRBD1 (6 bases). The CDR3 has 15 residues. The ends were cut back, 5 bases at V and 6 bases at J, with 17 bases in the middle. CDR1 is SGHTA, CDR2 FQGNSA, per germline. The CDR3 nucleotides are TGTGCCAGCAGCCGTGACAGGTTCCGGAGCAATGAGCAGTTCTTC. Protein: CASSRDRFRSNEQFF.

The chain uses TRBV5-8 and TRBJ2-5; D remains unclear. CDR1 and CDR2 (germline): SGHTS, YDEGEE. Trimming pared 4 bases from V and 2 bases from J, leaving 15 bases between. This CDR3 contains 15 residues. The CDR3 DNA sequence: TGTGCCAGCAGCCTGGGTCACGGACGGCAAGAGACCCAGTACTTC. This encodes CASSLGHGRQETQYF.

This clonotype was detected a few times. The chain links TRBV12-3 or TRBV12-4 to TRBJ2-2; perhaps TRBD1 as D (6 bases). The CDR3 length is 14 residues. Trimming shortened V by 0 bases and J by 5 bases, and 7 bases separated the two germline ends. The CDR3 DNA sequence: TGTGCCAGCAGTTTAGCGGGGGCGACCGGGGAGCTGTTTTTT. Protein: CASSLAGATGELFF.

The V and J genes are TRBV10-3 and TRBJ2-3, with D unclear. The germline V and J ends were trimmed by 0 bases and 6 bases, with 19 bases remaining between them. The germline V gene has CDR1 ENHRY and CDR2 SYGVKD. This CDR3 has 17 amino acids. CDR3 amino acids: CAISESIVFGPADTQYF. CDR3 coding DNA: TGTGCCATCAGTGAGTCTATCGTCTTCGGCCCGGCCGATACGCAGTATTTT.

The chain joins TRBV15 to TRBJ1-5; 8 positions match TRBD1. With V trimmed by 0 bases and J by 7 bases, 11 bases remained unmatched. The CDR3 is 17 residues long. The germline gives CDR1 LNHNV, CDR2 YYDKDF (reference sequence). CDR3 protein: CATSRDRGQGGGQPQHF. In nucleotides, the CDR3 is TGTGCCACCAGCAGAGACAGGGGGCAGGGGGGAGGACAGCCCCAGCATTTT.

This clonotype was picked up a small number of times. The V gene is TRBV3-1, the J gene TRBJ1-2; D ambiguous. The CDR3 extends over 12 amino acids. With 0 bases removed from V and 4 bases from J, the gap between germline ends came to 3 bases. CDR1 is LGHDT, CDR2 YNNKEL, per germline (reference sequence). Here the CDR3 reads CASSQDLYGYTF. The CDR3 DNA is TGTGCCAGCAGCCAAGATCTCTATGGCTACACCTTC.

The chain combines TRBV6-5 with TRBJ1-4, with 7 nucleotides matching TRBD1. J gave up 8 bases and V 5 bases, and 5 bases lay outside the gene matches. The germline V gene has CDR1 MNHEY and CDR2 SVGAGI. The length of the CDR3 is 13 residues. CDR3 nucleotide sequence: TGTGCCAGCAGTCGTACAGGGGCGGAAAAACTGTTTTTT. This encodes CASSRTGAEKLFF.

The chain has TRBV29-1 and TRBJ2-1, with D hard to call. Germline lookup yields CDR1 SQVTM and CDR2 ANQGSEA. The V gene lost 0 bases and the J gene lost 5 bases, with 8 bases spanning the gap. The CDR3 is 13 residues long. This CDR3 reads CSVEDLRHNEQFF. In DNA form, the CDR3 reads TGCAGCGTTGAAGATCTTAGACACAATGAGCAGTTCTTC.

The chain links TRBV21-1 to TRBJ1-2; the table's D call of TRBD1 was not tested on the DNA. TRBV21-1 is shown as a pseudogene. The CDR3 length is 12 residues. This CDR3 is CAIPTGRDGYTF. CDR3 DNA: TGTGCTATCCCGACAGGGAGAGATGGCTACACCTTC.

The chain couples TRBV29-1 to TRBJ1-2; D might be TRBD1 (5 bases). The CDR3 totals 13 residues. The V and J ends lost 4 bases and 1 base respectively, with 10 bases between them. CDR1 is SQVTM and CDR2 is ANQGSEA in the germline V gene. CDR3 nucleotide sequence: TGCAGCGTTGGCGACAGAGATAACTATGGCTACACCTTC. The encoded protein is CSVGDRDNYGYTF.